One and the same sample provided the 32 T cell receptor beta chains below, sequenced in a study of pediatric ulcerative colitis. One to two pinch biopsies were taken from the rectum during colonoscopy. Data came from immunoSEQ multiplex PCR; TCRdb stores just in-frame clones and leaves some out. The data hold 30,000 to 35,000 clones, with roughly 77% observed a single time. Sequencing input: gut tissue. The receptors were gathered from a boy aged 10-17 years with mild ulcerative colitis.

The chain employs TRBV6-5 and TRBJ2-7; maybe TRBD1 (5 bases). V shed 6 bases and J shed 5 bases, with 14 bases lying between them. Germline assignment: CDR1 MNHEY and CDR2 SVGAGI. The CDR3 has 13 amino acids. Here the CDR3 DNA reads TGTGCCAGCAGAGATGTACAAGGGGACGAGCAGTACTTC. Translation gives CASRDVQGDEQYF.

The chain has TRBV6-6 and TRBJ1-1; 7 bases align to TRBD1. The CDR3 runs 15 residues. Germline-derived CDR1 and CDR2 are MNHNY and SVGAGI (reference sequence). Trimming took 6 bases from V and 1 from J; bases not matched to a gene: 8. CDR3 coding DNA: TGTGCCAGCAGACACAGGGGACAGTGGAACACTGAAGCTTTCTTT. It codes for CASRHRGQWNTEAFF.

The table lists this clone with a few counts. The rearrangement links TRBV4-1 to TRBJ1-5, with unresolved D. The length of the CDR3 is 15 residues. CDR1 and CDR2 (germline): MGHRA, YSYEKL. The germline V and J ends were trimmed by 1 base and 1 base, with 8 bases remaining between them. The CDR3 loop is CASSQAGLSNQPQHF. The CDR3 DNA follows: TGCGCCAGCAGCCAAGCGGGGTTGAGCAATCAGCCCCAGCATTTT.

J is TRBJ1-1 and V is TRBV7-9; D uncertain. Looked up from germline, CDR1 is SEHNR and CDR2 is FQNEAQ (reference sequence). This CDR3 contains 13 residues. V lost 5 bases, J lost 4 bases, and 11 bases lay in between. As DNA, the CDR3 is TGTGCCAGCAGCATGAGGGTGGGCACTGAAGCTTTCTTT. Translation gives CASSMRVGTEAFF.

The CDR3 DNA is TGTGCCAGCAGCCAGGATTATACCAGTAGCTGGAAACTGTTTTTT. Translated: CASSQDYTSSWKLFF. The chain couples TRBV4-2 to TRBJ1-4, with no clear D. Germline V CDR1 and CDR2: LGHNA, YNFKEQ. The CDR3 contains 15 residues. V was clipped by 3 bases and J by 11 bases, with 19 bases between them.

This chain links TRBV4-1 with TRBJ2-1, with 11 bases lining up with TRBD2. The CDR3 sequence is 17 residues long. The ends lost 0 bases at V and 5 bases at J; junction bases unmatched: 6. Germline V lookup: CDR1 MGHRA, CDR2 YSYEKL. CDR3 loop: CASSQESSSGGDNEQFF. In DNA form, the CDR3 reads TGCGCCAGCAGCCAAGAAAGTAGTAGCGGGGGGGACAATGAGCAGTTCTTC.

This clone was recorded a few times. The chain links TRBV7-9 to TRBJ2-1, with 9 nucleotides matching TRBD1. The CDR3 has 14 amino acids. V shed 3 bases and J 6 bases; nucleotides not matched to a gene: 3. Per germline, CDR1 SEHNR and CDR2 FQNEAQ (reference sequence). The chain's CDR3 is CASSLWDRVNEQFF. DNA of the CDR3: TGTGCCAGCAGCTTGTGGGACAGGGTCAATGAGCAGTTCTTC.

This CDR3 reads CASSDPQNTEAFF. The CDR3 DNA reads as TGCGCCAGCAGTGACCCGCAGAACACTGAAGCTTTCTTT. The rearrangement joins TRBV10-1 to TRBJ1-1; no reliable D call. Germline CDR1 WNHNN, CDR2 SYGVQD (reference sequence). The CDR3 covers 13 residues. Trimming cost V 3 bases and J 1 base, with 6 bases left between them.

This clone was seen only once. The V gene is TRBV5-6, the J gene TRBJ2-1, with D possibly TRBD2 on 6 matching bases. V was shortened by 0 bases and J by 6 bases, with 10 bases between the two germline ends. Germline CDR1 SGHDT, CDR2 YYEEEE. This CDR3 is built from 14 residues. The CDR3 spells CASSLAGDVNEQFF. For the CDR3, the DNA is TGTGCCAGCAGCTTGGCGGGGGATGTCAATGAGCAGTTCTTC.

The CDR3 reads CASSYGGNGYTF. CDR3 nucleotide sequence: TGTGCCAGCAGTTATGGCGGAAATGGCTACACCTTC. V and J are TRBV6-5 and TRBJ1-2, with D unresolved. Germline V gene lookup returns CDR1 MNHEY and CDR2 SVGAGI. V gave up 3 bases and J gave up 6 bases, with 8 bases separating them. The CDR3 contains 12 residues.

The V gene is TRBV5-6, the J gene TRBJ1-2; possible D gene TRBD1, 6 bases. Germline V gene lookup returns CDR1 SGHDT and CDR2 YYEEEE. The CDR3 sequence is 14 residues long. V was clipped by 4 bases and J by 8 bases, with 18 bases between them. Here the CDR3 DNA reads TGTGCCAGCAGCAGACAGGCGCAACTTAACGGCTACACCTTC. Protein product: CASSRQAQLNGYTF.

This chain links TRBV7-6 with TRBJ1-5; no clear D. CDR1 SGHVS and CDR2 FNYEAQ come from the germline V gene. The V end lost 1 base, the J end lost 5 bases, and 6 bases lay between the germline ends. The CDR3 totals 13 residues. The CDR3 here is CASSLGWDQPQHF. In nucleotides, the CDR3 is TGTGCCAGCAGCTTAGGTTGGGATCAGCCCCAGCATTTT.

The chain joins TRBV19 to TRBJ1-1, with a weak D call TRBD1 (5 bases). V was pared by 7 bases and J by 5 bases, with 17 bases between. The CDR3 runs 14 residues. The germline gives CDR1 LNHDA, CDR2 SQIVND (reference sequence). CDR3 in DNA: TGTGCCAGTATCCACAGGCAGGGTGGGACTGAAGCTTTCTTT. Translating it yields CASIHRQGGTEAFF.

V usage is TRBV5-8 and J usage is TRBJ1-2; no definite D call. This CDR3 is built from 12 residues. Germline values: CDR1 SGHTS, CDR2 YDEGEE. The germline V and J ends were trimmed by 0 bases and 5 bases, with 5 bases remaining between them. CDR3 protein: CASSLVGYGYTF. The CDR3 region has the DNA TGTGCCAGCAGCTTGGTTGGTTATGGCTACACCTTC.

This clone was detected only once. The rearrangement uses TRBV14 and TRBJ2-7; 9 positions agree with TRBD1. CDR3 length equals 12 residues. After removal of 10 bases from V and 4 bases from J, the junction contained 5 bases not matched to a gene. Looked up from germline, CDR1 is SGHDN and CDR2 is FVKESK. The CDR3 region is CATGQGRYEQYF. The CDR3 DNA sequence: TGTGCCACGGGACAGGGAAGGTACGAGCAGTACTTC.

This clone was seen more than once but under ten times. The chain joins TRBV7-8 to TRBJ1-1; D not resolved. Germline V gene lookup returns CDR1 SGHVS and CDR2 FQNEAQ. This CDR3 comprises 12 residues. V gave up 5 bases and J gave up 2 bases, with 6 bases separating them. The chain's CDR3 is CASSVFNTEAFF. The DNA of the CDR3 is TGTGCCAGCAGCGTCTTTAACACTGAAGCTTTCTTT.

The genes are TRBV10-3 and TRBJ1-2; D gene uncertain. This CDR3 region has 10 residues. With 10 bases removed from V and 8 bases from J, the gap between germline ends came to 11 bases. CDR1 and CDR2 from the germline V gene are ENHRY and SYGVKD. CDR3 in amino acids: CATWRRGYTF. The CDR3 DNA follows: TGTGCCACCTGGAGGAGAGGCTACACCTTC.

V and J are TRBV2 and TRBJ2-3, with D tentatively TRBD2 (5 bases). Trimming cost V 6 bases and J 5 bases, with 9 bases left between them. Germline values: CDR1 SNHLY, CDR2 FYNNEI. The CDR3 covers 12 residues. The CDR3 DNA follows: TGTGCCAGCAGGGGAGTAGTAGATACGCAGTATTTT. Its translation: CASRGVVDTQYF.

The chain has TRBV28 and TRBJ2-7; 9 bases align to TRBD1. The CDR3 extends over 13 amino acids. V gave up 4 bases and J gave up 6 bases; unmatched junction bases: 4. The germline CDR1 and CDR2 sequences are MDHEN and SYDVKM. CDR3 nucleotide sequence: TGTGCCAGCAGTTGGACAGGGGAAGGCGAGCAGTACTTC. This gives the protein CASSWTGEGEQYF.

The rearrangement links TRBV6-1 to TRBJ1-1; D unresolved. CDR3 length: 13 residues. V lost 0 bases and J lost 3, with 5 bases in between. Germline values: CDR1 MNHNS, CDR2 SASEGT. The CDR3 here is CASSEAYHTEAFF. The CDR3 DNA is TGTGCCAGCAGTGAAGCCTACCACACTGAAGCTTTCTTT.

The genes are TRBV11-3 and TRBJ2-2; the D gene could be TRBD1 or TRBD2 (6 bases each). The CDR3 has 15 amino acids. CDR1 is SGHNT and CDR2 is YENEEA in the germline V gene. Trimming stripped 7 bases from V and 6 bases from J, with 18 bases between. The chain's CDR3 is CASTLSTGASGELFF. In DNA, the CDR3 is TGTGCCAGCACCCTCTCGACGGGGGCTTCCGGGGAGCTGTTTTTT.

V is TRBV19 and J is TRBJ1-6; D might be TRBD1 (6 bases). The length of the CDR3 is 17 residues. V was cut by 2 bases and J by 7 bases, with 18 bases left in between. CDR1 and CDR2 from the germline V gene are LNHDA and SQIVND (reference sequence). CDR3 protein: CASSITGPGTGNSPLHF. The DNA for the CDR3 is TGTGCCAGTAGTATAACAGGGCCCGGGACCGGCAATTCACCCCTCCACTTT.

V gene TRBV11-2 combines with J gene TRBJ2-5; D ambiguous. V was clipped by 0 bases and J by 5 bases, with 4 bases between them. The CDR3 loop spans 12 amino acids. CDR1 and CDR2 (germline): SGHAT, FQNNGV. This CDR3 is CASSLESETQYF. The CDR3 region has the DNA TGTGCCAGCAGCTTAGAGTCGGAGACCCAGTACTTC.

This clone was picked up one time. The chain combines TRBV5-1 with TRBJ2-3; D unresolved. The V gene's germline CDR1 is SGHRS and CDR2 YFSETQ. The CDR3 is 14 residues long. Trimming stripped 2 bases from V and 6 bases from J, with 13 bases between. The CDR3 spells CASSLDPLPDTQYF. The CDR3 DNA reads as TGCGCCAGCAGCTTAGACCCACTCCCGGATACGCAGTATTTT.

The chain links TRBV9 to TRBJ1-3; maybe TRBD1 (5 bases). Germline CDR1 SGDLS, CDR2 YYNGEE. Trimming cost V 2 bases and J 2 bases, with 11 bases left between them. CDR3 length equals 15 residues. CDR3 coding DNA: TGTGCCAGCAGCGTTGGGGGAGGGACTGGAAACACCATATATTTT. As protein: CASSVGGGTGNTIYF.

This clone has just a few counts. The rearrangement joins TRBV5-8 to TRBJ1-1; D is undetermined. Germline values: CDR1 SGHTS, CDR2 YDEGEE. V dropped 0 bases and J dropped 1 base, with 10 bases sitting between them. The CDR3 is 15 residues long. CDR3 sequence reads: CASSLEWYGNTEAFF. In nucleotides, the CDR3 is TGTGCCAGCAGCTTGGAGTGGTACGGGAACACTGAAGCTTTCTTT.

The chain uses TRBV11-3 and TRBJ2-1; 7 positions agree with TRBD2. Germline CDR1 is SGHNT and CDR2 is YENEEA. This CDR3 is built from 14 residues. The ends lost 3 bases at V and 3 bases at J; junction bases unmatched: 2. The CDR3 sequence: CASSFRGGYNEQFF. The CDR3 nucleotides are TGTGCCAGCAGCTTCCGCGGGGGCTACAATGAGCAGTTCTTC.

This clone was picked up a small number of times. The chain has TRBV5-1 and TRBJ2-2; D is undetermined. The CDR3 runs to 14 residues. Looked up from germline, CDR1 is SGHRS and CDR2 is YFSETQ. Trimming removed 2 bases at V and 9 bases at J, with 14 bases between. This CDR3 reads CASSLTPGPRELFF. As DNA, the CDR3 is TGCGCCAGCAGCTTAACGCCCGGGCCCCGGGAGCTGTTTTTT.

There are a few counts of this clone. V and J are TRBV5-1 and TRBJ2-1, with a tentative D call TRBD1 (6 bases). The length of the CDR3 is 18 residues. The germline gives CDR1 SGHRS, CDR2 YFSETQ. Trimming pared 0 bases from V and 5 bases from J, leaving 21 bases between. The CDR3 nucleotides are TGCGCCAGCAGCTTGGGGCCTGGGTGGGACAAGGAAAACAATGAGCAGTTCTTC. This sequence encodes CASSLGPGWDKENNEQFF.

The J gene is TRBJ1-2, the V gene TRBV10-3, with D possibly being TRBD1 (6 bases). Germline CDR1 reads ENHRY; CDR2 reads SYGVKD. V lost 1 base, J lost 5 bases, and 14 bases lay in between. CDR3 length: 15 amino acids. The CDR3 DNA follows: TGTGCCATCAGTGAGTTGAGGGACACGCCATATGGCTACACCTTC. This translates into CAISELRDTPYGYTF.

The chain joins TRBV7-3 to TRBJ2-3; 9 nucleotides match TRBD1. The V and J ends lost 6 bases and 8 bases, in that order; junction bases with no gene match: 3. The CDR3 has 12 amino acids. CDR1 and CDR2 (germline): SGHTA, FQGTGA. In nucleotides, the CDR3 is TGTGCCAGCAGTCAGACAGGGGGTACGCAGTATTTT. This translates into CASSQTGGTQYF.

V usage is TRBV4-2 and J usage is TRBJ1-1; 10 bases match TRBD1. The CDR3 consists of 15 residues. The germline CDR1 and CDR2 sequences are LGHNA and YNFKEQ. The trim removed 2 bases at V and 6 bases at J, leaving 6 bases unmatched. CDR3 loop: CASSQPDRGRAEAFF. In nucleotides, the CDR3 is TGTGCCAGCAGCCAACCAGACAGGGGGCGAGCTGAAGCTTTCTTT.